Sequencing of this TCR beta chain was carried out in a study of blood T cell repertoires in COVID-19. Across the whole study: The United States, Italy and Spain provided the acute and convalescent COVID-19 samples. The analysed material was cDNA or gDNA that came from T cells, B-cell-depleted T cells, or PBMCs.

Original processing notes: Amplified reference gene primers provided the basis for estimating nucleated cell counts. Some clones are missing from TCRdb's copy, which holds only in-frame ones; the method was immunoSEQ multiplex PCR. V, J and clone size are taken as reported in that table, and D and trimming were inferred from the DNA itself. The data hold over 100,000 clones, with more than 75% observed a single time. Germline CDR1 and CDR2: SEHNR and FQNEAQ (reference sequence). The CDR3 sequence is 16 residues long. V was clipped by 2 bases and J by 3 bases; unmatched bases: 6. Material: peripheral blood. The V and J genes are TRBV7-9 and TRBJ2-1, with TRBD2 matching over 8 bases. The source is a man aged 55 to 70 with acute or convalescent COVID-19. The CDR3 nucleotides read TGTGCCAGCAGCTTAAGCCTAGCGGGTAACTACAATGAGCAGTTCTTC. Its protein is CASSLSLAGNYNEQFF.